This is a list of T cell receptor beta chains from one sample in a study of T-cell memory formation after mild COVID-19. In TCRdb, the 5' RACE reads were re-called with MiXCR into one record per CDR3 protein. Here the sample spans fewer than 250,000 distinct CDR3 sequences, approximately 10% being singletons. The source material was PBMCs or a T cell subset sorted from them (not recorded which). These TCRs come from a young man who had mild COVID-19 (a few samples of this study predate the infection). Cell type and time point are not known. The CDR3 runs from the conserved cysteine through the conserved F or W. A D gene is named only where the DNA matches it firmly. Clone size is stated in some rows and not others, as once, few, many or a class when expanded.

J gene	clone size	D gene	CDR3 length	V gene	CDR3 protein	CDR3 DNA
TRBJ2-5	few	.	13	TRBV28	CASSPAGRETQYF	TGTGCCAGCAGCCCCGCAGGGAGGGAGACCCAGTACTTC
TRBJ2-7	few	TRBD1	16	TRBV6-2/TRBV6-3	CASSYHPGGISYEQYF	TGTGCCAGCAGTTACCATCCAGGGGGCATCTCCTACGAGCAGTACTTC
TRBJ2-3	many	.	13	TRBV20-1	CSSHGGPGDTQYF	TGCAGTTCACATGGGGGGCCTGGAGATACGCAGTATTTT
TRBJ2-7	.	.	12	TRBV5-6	CASSFFPYEQYF	TGTGCCAGCAGCTTTTTTCCATACGAGCAGTACTTC
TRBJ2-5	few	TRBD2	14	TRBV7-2	CASSLSGGLETQYF	TGTGCCAGCAGCCTTAGCGGGGGGCTGGAGACCCAGTACTTC
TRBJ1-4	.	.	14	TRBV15	CATSRPGGNEKLFF	TGTGCCACCAGCAGACCCGGCGGGAATGAAAAACTGTTTTTT
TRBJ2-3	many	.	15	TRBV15	CATSRVTGISDTQYF	TGTGCCACCAGCAGAGTCACAGGTATATCAGATACGCAGTATTTT
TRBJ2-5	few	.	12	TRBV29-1	CSVGRSGETQYF	TGCAGCGTTGGCCGCTCCGGGGAGACCCAGTACTTC
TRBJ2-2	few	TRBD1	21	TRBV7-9	CASSFRNRGQGLSQNTGELFF	TGTGCCAGCAGCTTTCGCAACCGAGGACAGGGGTTATCACAGAACACCGGGGAGCTGTTTTTT
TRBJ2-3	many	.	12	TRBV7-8	CASSPHTDTQYF	TGTGCCAGCAGCCCCCACACAGATACGCAGTATTTT
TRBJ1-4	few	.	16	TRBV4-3	CASSQGVEGTNEKLFF	TGCGCCAGCAGCCAAGGCGTCGAAGGGACTAATGAAAAACTGTTTTTT
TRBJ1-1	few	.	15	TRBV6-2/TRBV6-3	CASSLHNPGSTEAFF	TGTGCCAGCAGCCTGCACAACCCCGGGAGCACTGAAGCTTTCTTT
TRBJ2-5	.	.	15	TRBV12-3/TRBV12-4	CASSAWRAGARLQYF	TGTGCCAGCAGCGCTTGGCGAGCGGGTGCGCGGCTCCAGTACTTC
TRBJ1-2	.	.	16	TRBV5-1	CASSSDRDGKNYGYTF	TGCGCCAGCAGCTCAGACCGGGACGGAAAAAACTATGGCTACACCTTC
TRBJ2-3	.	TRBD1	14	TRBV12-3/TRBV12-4	CASSPRQGPDTQYF	TGTGCCAGCAGTCCAAGACAGGGGCCAGATACGCAGTATTTT
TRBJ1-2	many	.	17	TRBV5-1	CASSSSYGQALSYGYTF	TGCGCCAGCAGCTCTTCATACGGACAAGCTTTGAGTTATGGCTACACCTTC
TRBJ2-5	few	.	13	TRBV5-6	CASSLVAPETQYF	TGTGCCAGCAGCTTGGTAGCCCCGGAGACCCAGTACTTC